The 12 T cell receptor beta chains reported below all come from one sample, sequenced in a study of cytomegalovirus exposure and HLA in healthy donors. TCRdb's table, derived via immunoSEQ multiplex PCR, lists solely in-frame clones and lacks some. The data show more than 85,000 clones, approximately 90% seen once. Sample: PBMCs. The receptors come from a woman in her late teens or twenties in good health and CMV-seropositive.

The V and J genes are TRBV5-1 and TRBJ2-7; maybe TRBD1 (6 bases). The V gene lost 4 bases and the J gene lost 6 bases, with 20 bases spanning the gap. CDR1 and CDR2 from the germline V gene are SGHRS and YFSETQ. CDR3 size: 15 residues. This chain's CDR3 is CASSPWTDNLGEQYF. CDR3 nucleotide sequence: TGCGCCAGCAGCCCCTGGACAGACAACCTCGGCGAGCAGTACTTC. The variable domain in full, completed from reference TRBV5-1 and TRBJ2-7, reads KAGVTQTPRYLIKTRGQQVTLSCSPISGHRSVSWYQQTPGQGLQFLFEYFSETQRNKGNFPGRFSGRQFSNSRSEMNVSTLELGDSALYLCASSPWTDNLGEQYFGPGTRLTVT.

V gene TRBV21-1 combines with J gene TRBJ2-2; TRBD2 reflects the table's D call only, with no check against the DNA. TRBV21-1 is marked as a pseudogene. CDR3 length: 15 amino acids. The CDR3 DNA sequence: TGTGCCAGCAAAACGAGGTGGCCCTACACCGGGGAGCTGTTTTTT. It codes for CASKTRWPYTGELFF.

The gene calls are TRBV5-1 and TRBJ2-3; 9 positions match TRBD2. Germline loops: CDR1 SGHRS, CDR2 YFSETQ. Trimming removed 3 bases from V and 4 bases from J; junction bases left unmatched: 12. The length of the CDR3 is 17 residues. CDR3 sequence (DNA): TGCGCCAGCAGCTCCCCGCGGAAGCGGGGGGCCGCAGATACGCAGTATTTT. This sequence encodes CASSSPRKRGAADTQYF.

This rearrangement joins TRBV7-6 to TRBJ2-1; 9 positions agree with TRBD2. V dropped 0 bases and J dropped 7; count of bases not matched to a gene: 16. CDR3 size: 19 residues. Germline-derived CDR1 and CDR2 are SGHVS and FNYEAQ. The CDR3 reads CASSLALGAAGGLWNEQFF. The CDR3 nucleotides read TGTGCCAGCAGCTTAGCGCTGGGGGCAGCGGGAGGCCTATGGAATGAGCAGTTCTTC.

This chain connects TRBV27 to TRBJ1-1; TRBD1 might be the D (5 bases). Germline CDR1 and CDR2: MNHEY and SMNVEV (reference sequence). CDR3 length: 13 residues. V was shortened by 2 bases and J by 3 bases, with 7 bases between the two germline ends. This CDR3 is CASSLGGDTEAFF. CDR3 DNA: TGTGCCAGCAGTTTAGGGGGGGACACTGAAGCTTTCTTT.

This clone was observed once. The chain has TRBV5-1 and TRBJ2-7; D might be TRBD2 (6 bases). V was shortened by 1 base and J by 3 bases, with 23 bases between the two germline ends. Germline values: CDR1 SGHRS, CDR2 YFSETQ. The CDR3 is 18 residues long. The CDR3 region has the DNA TGCGCCAGCAGCTTGCGGGTTCCCAGGGACTTATACTTCTACGAGCAGTACTTC. Translation gives CASSLRVPRDLYFYEQYF.

The chain combines TRBV27 with TRBJ1-5; D remains ambiguous. Looked up from germline, CDR1 is MNHEY and CDR2 is SMNVEV (reference sequence). Trimming took off 1 base at V and 6 bases at J, with 7 bases between the two ends. CDR3 length: 13 amino acids. CDR3 region: CASSLFGGQPQHF. CDR3 sequence (DNA): TGTGCCAGCAGTTTATTCGGCGGTCAGCCCCAGCATTTT.

The rearrangement joins TRBV10-3 to TRBJ1-1, with D maybe TRBD1 (6 bases). Looked up from germline, CDR1 is ENHRY and CDR2 is SYGVKD. This CDR3 has 12 residues. V shed 1 base and J shed 8 bases, with 8 bases lying between them. CDR3 region: CAISEYQGEAFF. The CDR3 region has the DNA TGTGCCATCAGTGAGTACCAGGGGGAAGCTTTCTTT.

The J gene is TRBJ2-7, the V gene TRBV7-9, with a possible D match to TRBD2 (5 bases). From germline, CDR1 is SEHNR and CDR2 FQNEAQ (reference sequence). This CDR3 spans 15 amino acids. The ends were cut back, 1 base at V and 5 bases at J, with 15 bases in the middle. The CDR3 region has the DNA TGTGCCAGCAGCTTAGTTCTTGGCTCCGGGGACGAGCAGTACTTC. It yields the protein CASSLVLGSGDEQYF.

There are a few counts of this clone. CDR3 sequence: CASSSRRETQYF. The CDR3 region has the DNA TGTGCCAGCAGTTCCCGGCGGGAGACCCAGTACTTC. This chain uses TRBV28 with TRBJ2-5; the D is unclear. Trimming pared 4 bases from V and 5 bases from J, leaving 8 bases between. Germline CDR1 reads MDHEN; CDR2 reads SYDVKM. CDR3 size: 12 residues.

V usage is TRBV18 and J usage is TRBJ1-1, with TRBD1 matching 8 bases. V lost 0 bases and J lost 1; bases outside the gene matches: 4. Germline CDR1 is KGHSH and CDR2 is LQKENI. CDR3 length equals 16 residues. The CDR3 loop is CASSPPTGQGNTEAFF. CDR3 bases: TGTGCCAGCTCACCACCGACTGGACAGGGGAACACTGAAGCTTTCTTT.

The V call is TRBV19, the J call TRBJ1-2; TRBD1 matches 7 bases. V gave up 7 bases and J gave up 3 bases; unmatched junction bases: 8. This CDR3 is built from 14 residues. Germline CDR1 LNHDA, CDR2 SQIVND (reference sequence). In DNA, the CDR3 is TGTGCCAGTACAACAGGGGTACGGTACTATGGCTACACCTTC. It specifies CASTTGVRYYGYTF.